This T cell receptor (beta chain) came from a study of blood T cell repertoires in COVID-19. Assay: immunoSEQ multiplex PCR; the TCRdb copy retains only in-frame clones and omits some. The sample consists of roughly 24,000 clones, under 90% of them appearing once. In its sample, this clone was seen a few times. This sequence was found in a human donor in a cohort sampled during active COVID-19. The specimen sequenced was peripheral blood.

The CDR3 loop is CASSPVGESLYGYTF. DNA for the CDR3: TGTGCCAGCAGTCCCGTTGGGGAGTCCCTCTATGGCTACACCTTC. This rearrangement joins TRBV5-6 to TRBJ1-2, with D unresolved. There are 15 residues in the CDR3. V dropped 5 bases and J dropped 4 bases, with 18 bases sitting between them. CDR1 SGHDT and CDR2 YYEEEE come from the germline V gene.